Included here is one T cell receptor (beta chain) sequence, with context. The source of the sample is a study of T cells in narcolepsy. Germline V gene data show CDR1 as SGDLS and CDR2 as YYNGEE. The CDR3 has 11 residues. Only in-frame clones appear in the TCRdb table, and some are missing; sequencing was by immunoSEQ multiplex PCR. This table holds approximately 26,000 clones, 81% found once. Sequenced: memory (CD45RA-) CD4+ T cells from blood. This receptor was obtained from a human donor in good health. The chain carries TRBV9 and TRBJ1-2, with TRBD1 as a possible D gene (6 bases). The CDR3 here is CPGRGHYGYTF. The CDR3, as DNA: TGTCCCGGGCGGGGGCACTATGGCTACACCTTC.